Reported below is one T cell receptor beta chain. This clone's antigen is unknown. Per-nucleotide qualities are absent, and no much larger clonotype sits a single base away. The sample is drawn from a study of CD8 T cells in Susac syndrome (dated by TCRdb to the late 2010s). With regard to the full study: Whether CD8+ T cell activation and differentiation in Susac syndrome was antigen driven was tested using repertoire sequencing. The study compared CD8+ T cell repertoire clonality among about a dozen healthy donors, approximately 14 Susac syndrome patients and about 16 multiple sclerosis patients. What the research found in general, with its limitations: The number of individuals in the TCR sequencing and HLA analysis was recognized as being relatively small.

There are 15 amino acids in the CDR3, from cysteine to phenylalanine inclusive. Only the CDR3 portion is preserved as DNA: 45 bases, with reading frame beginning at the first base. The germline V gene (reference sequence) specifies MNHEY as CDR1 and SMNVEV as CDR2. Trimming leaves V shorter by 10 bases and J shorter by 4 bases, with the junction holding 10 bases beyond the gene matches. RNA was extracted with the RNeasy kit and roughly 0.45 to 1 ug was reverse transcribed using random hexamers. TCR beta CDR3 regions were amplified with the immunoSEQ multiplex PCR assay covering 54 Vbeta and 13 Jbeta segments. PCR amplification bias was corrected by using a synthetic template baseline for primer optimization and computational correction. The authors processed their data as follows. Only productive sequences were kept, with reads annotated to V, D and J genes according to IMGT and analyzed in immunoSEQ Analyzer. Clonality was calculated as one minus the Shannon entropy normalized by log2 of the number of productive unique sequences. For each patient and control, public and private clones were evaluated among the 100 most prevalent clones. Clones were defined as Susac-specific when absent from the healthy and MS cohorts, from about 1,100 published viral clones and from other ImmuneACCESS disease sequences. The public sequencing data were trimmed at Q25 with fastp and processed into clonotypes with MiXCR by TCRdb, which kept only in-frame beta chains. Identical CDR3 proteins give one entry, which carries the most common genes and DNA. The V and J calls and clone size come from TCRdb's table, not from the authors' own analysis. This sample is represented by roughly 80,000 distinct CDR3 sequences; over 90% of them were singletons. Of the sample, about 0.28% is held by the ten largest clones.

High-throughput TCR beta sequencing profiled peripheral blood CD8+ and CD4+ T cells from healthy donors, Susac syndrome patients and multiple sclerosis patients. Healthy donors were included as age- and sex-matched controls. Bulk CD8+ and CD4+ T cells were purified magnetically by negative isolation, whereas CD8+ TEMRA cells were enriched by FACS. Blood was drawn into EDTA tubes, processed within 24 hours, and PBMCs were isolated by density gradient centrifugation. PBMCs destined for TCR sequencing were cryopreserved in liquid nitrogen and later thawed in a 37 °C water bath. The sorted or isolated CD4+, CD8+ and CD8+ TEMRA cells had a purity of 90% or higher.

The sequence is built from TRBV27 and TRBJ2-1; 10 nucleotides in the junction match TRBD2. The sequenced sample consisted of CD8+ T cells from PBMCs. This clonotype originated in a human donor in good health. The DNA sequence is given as TGTGCCACGGAACGGACTAGCGGCTATTACAATGAGCAGTTCTTC. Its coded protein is CATERTSGYYNEQFF.